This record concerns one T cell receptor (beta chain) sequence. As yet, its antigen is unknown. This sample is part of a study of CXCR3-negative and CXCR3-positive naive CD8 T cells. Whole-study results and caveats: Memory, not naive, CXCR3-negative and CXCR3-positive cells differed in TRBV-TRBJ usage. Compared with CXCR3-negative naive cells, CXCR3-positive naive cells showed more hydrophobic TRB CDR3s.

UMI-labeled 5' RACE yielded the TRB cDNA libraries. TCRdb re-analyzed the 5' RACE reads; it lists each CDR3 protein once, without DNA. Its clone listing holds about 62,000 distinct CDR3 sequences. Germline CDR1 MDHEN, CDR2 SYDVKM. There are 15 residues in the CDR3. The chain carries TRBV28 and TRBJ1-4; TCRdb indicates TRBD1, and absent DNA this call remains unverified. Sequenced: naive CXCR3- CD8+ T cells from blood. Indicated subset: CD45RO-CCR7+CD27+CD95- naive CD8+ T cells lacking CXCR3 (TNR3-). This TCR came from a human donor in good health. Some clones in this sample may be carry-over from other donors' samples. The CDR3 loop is CASSTGQGGREKLFF.